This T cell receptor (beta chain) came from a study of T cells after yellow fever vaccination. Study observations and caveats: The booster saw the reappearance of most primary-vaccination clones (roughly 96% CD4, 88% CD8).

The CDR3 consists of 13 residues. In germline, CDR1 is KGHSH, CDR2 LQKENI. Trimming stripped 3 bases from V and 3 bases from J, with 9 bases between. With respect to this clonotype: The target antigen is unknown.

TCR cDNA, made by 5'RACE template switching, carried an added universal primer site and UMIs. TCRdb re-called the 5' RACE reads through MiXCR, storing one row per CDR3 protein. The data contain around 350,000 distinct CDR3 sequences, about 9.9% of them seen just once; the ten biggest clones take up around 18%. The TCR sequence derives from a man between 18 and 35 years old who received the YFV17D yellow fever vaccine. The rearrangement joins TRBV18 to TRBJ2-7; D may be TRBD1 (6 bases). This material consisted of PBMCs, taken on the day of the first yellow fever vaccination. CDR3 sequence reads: CASSPGQDYEQYV. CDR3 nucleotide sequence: TGTGCCAGCTCACCGGGACAAGACTACGAGCAGTACGTC.